One T cell receptor beta chain is described in this entry. Its antigen is as yet unknown. Each patient went into thyroid surgery without having received any treatment. The sample originates from a study of metastatic and nonmetastatic thyroid tumors. Study details: For malignant and benign thyroid patients, tumor or nodule tissue and blood were the sources whose repertoires were compared. Study findings and constraints: Reports indicated that malignant thyroid tumors showed significantly higher TCR beta diversity than benign nodules did, in blood and tumor.

The CDR3 spans 15 residues. Germline-derived CDR1 and CDR2 are DFQATT and SNEGSKA (reference sequence). With 0 bases clipped from V and 2 bases from J, the junction kept 4 bases outside the gene matches. Authors' methods: Across clinicopathological groups, CDR3 differences served as the basis for building a distant-metastasis classifier for papillary thyroid cancer. TCRdb re-clonotyped the PCR reads via MiXCR. The V and J calls shown here were made by TCRdb, not taken from the authors' results. The repertoire holds approximately 34,000 clones, with roughly 15% as singletons. This clonotype originated in a female donor with papillary thyroid cancer or a benign thyroid nodule (not recorded which). Some clones in this sample may be carry-over from other donors' samples. This rearrangement joins TRBV20-1 to TRBJ2-3, with 8 bases lining up with TRBD1. Input material: blood. CDR3 residues: CSARDPGQDTDTQYF. As DNA, the CDR3 is TGCAGTGCTAGAGATCCGGGACAGGACACAGATACGCAGTATTTT.